This T cell receptor (beta chain) was profiled in a study of blood T cell repertoires in COVID-19. Whole-study context: T cells, B-cell-depleted T cells, or PBMCs supplied cDNA or gDNA.

Per the authors' pipeline: Researchers report that nucleated cell counts were estimated from reference gene primer amplification. Method: immunoSEQ multiplex PCR; TCRdb's copy keeps in-frame clones and lacks some. The V and J calls and clone size come from that table; D and trimming were worked out from the DNA. The data hold a few hundred thousand clones, with almost 90% observed a single time. Recruits, aged roughly 18 to 95 years, lived in under 25 US areas. During the 2 weeks before they entered the study, exposed participants had met someone with a PCR-confirmed or clinician-diagnosed COVID-19 case. Trimming removed 7 bases from V and 4 bases from J, with 19 bases in between. The CDR3 spans 15 residues. Per germline, CDR1 SGHAT and CDR2 FQNNGV.

The sequencing sample was made of PBMCs or T cells enriched from blood (not recorded which). This chain links TRBV11-2 with TRBJ1-2; D is unresolved. The clonotype originates from a woman aged 25 to 39 who had been exposed to COVID-19. CDR3 nucleotides: TGTGCCAGCATAAAATTTGGGCAGCCCACCTATGGCTACACCTTC. Amino acid sequence: CASIKFGQPTYGYTF.